This TCR beta chain was recovered during a study of CD8 T cells in Susac syndrome. Random hexamers primed reverse transcription of 0.5 to 1 ug RNA. TCRdb analysed the immunoSEQ multiplex PCR reads with MiXCR anew, one entry per CDR3 protein. This sample has 150,000 to 250,000 distinct CDR3 sequences, with around 96% found just once. CDR1 and CDR2 (germline): DFQATT, SNEGSKA (reference sequence). The germline V and J ends were trimmed by 6 bases and 8 bases, with 11 bases remaining between them. This CDR3 spans 11 amino acids. This clonotype was sampled from a human donor with multiple sclerosis. The chain couples TRBV20-1 to TRBJ2-1; D remains ambiguous. Sequencing used CD4+ T cells from PBMCs. This chain's CDR3 is CSAARAYEQFF. In DNA form, the CDR3 reads TGCAGTGCAGCCCGGGCCTATGAGCAGTTCTTC.